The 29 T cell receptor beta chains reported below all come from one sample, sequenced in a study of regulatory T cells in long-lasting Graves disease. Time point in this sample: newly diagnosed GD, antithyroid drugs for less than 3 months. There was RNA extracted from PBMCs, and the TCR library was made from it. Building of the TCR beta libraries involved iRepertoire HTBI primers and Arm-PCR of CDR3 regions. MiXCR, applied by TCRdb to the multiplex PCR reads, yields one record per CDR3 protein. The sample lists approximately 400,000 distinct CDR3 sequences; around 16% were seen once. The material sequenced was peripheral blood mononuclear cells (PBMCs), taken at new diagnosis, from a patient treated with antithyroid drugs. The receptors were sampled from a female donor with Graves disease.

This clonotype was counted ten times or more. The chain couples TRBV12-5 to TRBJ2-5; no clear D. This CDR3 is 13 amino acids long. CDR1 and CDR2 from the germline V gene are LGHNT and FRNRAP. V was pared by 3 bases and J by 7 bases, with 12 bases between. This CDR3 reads CASGFPGLGTQYF. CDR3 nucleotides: TGTGCTAGTGGTTTTCCCGGTCTCGGGACCCAGTACTTC.

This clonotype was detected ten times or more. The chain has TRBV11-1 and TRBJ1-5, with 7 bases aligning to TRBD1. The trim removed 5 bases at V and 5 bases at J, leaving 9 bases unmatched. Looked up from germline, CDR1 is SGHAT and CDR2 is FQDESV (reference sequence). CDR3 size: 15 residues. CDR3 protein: CASSRRQGDYQPQHF. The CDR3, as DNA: TGTGCCAGCAGCCGTAGACAGGGCGACTATCAGCCCCAGCATTTT.

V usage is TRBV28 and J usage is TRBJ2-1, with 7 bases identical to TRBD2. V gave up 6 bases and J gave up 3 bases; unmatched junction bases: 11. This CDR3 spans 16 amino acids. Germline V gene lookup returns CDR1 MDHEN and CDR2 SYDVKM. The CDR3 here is CASSRGGLTGYNEQFF. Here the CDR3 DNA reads TGTGCCAGCAGCCGGGGAGGGCTCACCGGCTACAATGAGCAGTTCTTC. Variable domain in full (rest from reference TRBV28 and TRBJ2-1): DVKVTQSSRYLVKRTGEKVFLECVQDMDHENMFWYRQDPGLGLRLIYFSYDVKMKEKGDIPEGYSVSREKKERFSLILESASTNQTSMYLCASSRGGLTGYNEQFFGPGTRLTVL.

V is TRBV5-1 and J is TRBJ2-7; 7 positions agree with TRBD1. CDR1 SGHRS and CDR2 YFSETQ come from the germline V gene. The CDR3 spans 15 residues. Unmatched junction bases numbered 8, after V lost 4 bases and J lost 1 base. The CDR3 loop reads CASSLRDSRSYEQYF. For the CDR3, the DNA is TGCGCCAGCAGCCTCCGGGACAGCCGATCCTACGAGCAGTACTTC. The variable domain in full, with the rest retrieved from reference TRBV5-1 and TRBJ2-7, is KAGVTQTPRYLIKTRGQQVTLSCSPISGHRSVSWYQQTPGQGLQFLFEYFSETQRNKGNFPGRFSGRQFSNSRSEMNVSTLELGDSALYLCASSLRDSRSYEQYFGPGTRLTVT.

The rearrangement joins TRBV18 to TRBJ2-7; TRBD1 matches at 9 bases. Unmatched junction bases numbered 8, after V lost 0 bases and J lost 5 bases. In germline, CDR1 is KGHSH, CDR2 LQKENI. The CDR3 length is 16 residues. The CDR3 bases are TGTGCCAGCTCACCACCAGGGACAGGGAGTCGCCACGAGCAGTACTTC. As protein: CASSPPGTGSRHEQYF.

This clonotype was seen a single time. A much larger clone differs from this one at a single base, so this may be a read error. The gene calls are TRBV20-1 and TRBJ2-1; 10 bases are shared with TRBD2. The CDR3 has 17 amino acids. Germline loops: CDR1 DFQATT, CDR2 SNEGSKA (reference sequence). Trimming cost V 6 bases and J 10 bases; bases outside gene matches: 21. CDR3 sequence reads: CSALWEAGGPQSYEQFF. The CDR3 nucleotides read TGCAGTGCCCTCTGGGAAGCGGGAGGGCCACAGTCCTACGAGCAGTTCTTC.

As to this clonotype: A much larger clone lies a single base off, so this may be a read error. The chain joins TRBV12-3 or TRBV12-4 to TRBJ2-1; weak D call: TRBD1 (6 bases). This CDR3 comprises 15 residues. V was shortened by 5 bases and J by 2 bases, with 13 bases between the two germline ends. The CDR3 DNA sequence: TGTGCCAGCAGTGGAACAGGGTTTACCTACAATGAGCAGTTCTTC. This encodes CASSGTGFTYNEQFF.

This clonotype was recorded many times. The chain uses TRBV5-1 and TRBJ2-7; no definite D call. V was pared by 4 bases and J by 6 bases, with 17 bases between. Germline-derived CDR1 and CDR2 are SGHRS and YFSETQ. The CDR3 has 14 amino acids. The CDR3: CASSPPGRTSEQYF. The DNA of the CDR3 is TGCGCCAGCAGCCCCCCCGGACGTACCTCCGAGCAGTACTTC.

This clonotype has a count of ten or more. The chain's CDR3 is CASSFILRGPVNTEAFF. CDR3 in DNA: TGTGCCAGCAGTTTCATCTTGCGAGGGCCCGTAAACACTGAAGCTTTCTTT. The rearrangement joins TRBV12-3 or TRBV12-4 to TRBJ1-1; D is unresolved. V lost 3 bases, J lost 2 bases, and 19 bases lay in between. The length of the CDR3 is 17 residues.

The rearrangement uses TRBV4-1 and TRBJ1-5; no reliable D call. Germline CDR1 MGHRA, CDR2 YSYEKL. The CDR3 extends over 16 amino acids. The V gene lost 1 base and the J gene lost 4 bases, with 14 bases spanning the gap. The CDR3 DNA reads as TGCGCCAGCAGCCAAGTATCGGGAGTTCGAAATCAGCCCCAGCATTTT. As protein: CASSQVSGVRNQPQHF.

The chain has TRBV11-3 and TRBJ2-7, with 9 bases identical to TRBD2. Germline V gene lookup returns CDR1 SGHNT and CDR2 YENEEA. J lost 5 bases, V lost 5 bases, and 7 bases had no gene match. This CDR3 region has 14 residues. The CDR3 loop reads CASSRIAGVHEQYF. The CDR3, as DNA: TGTGCCAGCAGCCGTATAGCGGGAGTGCACGAGCAGTACTTC.

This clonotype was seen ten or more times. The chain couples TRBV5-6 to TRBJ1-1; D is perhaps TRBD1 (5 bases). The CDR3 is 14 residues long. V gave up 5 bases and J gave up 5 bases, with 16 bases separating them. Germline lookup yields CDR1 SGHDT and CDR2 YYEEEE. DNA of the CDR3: TGTGCCAGCAGACCGCAGGGTGGTTTAACTGAAGCTTTCTTT. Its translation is CASRPQGGLTEAFF.

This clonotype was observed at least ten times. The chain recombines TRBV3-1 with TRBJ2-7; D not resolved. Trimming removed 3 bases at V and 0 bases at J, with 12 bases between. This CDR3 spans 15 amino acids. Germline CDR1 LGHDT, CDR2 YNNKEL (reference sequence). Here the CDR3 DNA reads TGTGCCAGCAGCCACCTGTACAGTAACTCCTACGAGCAGTACTTC. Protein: CASSHLYSNSYEQYF.

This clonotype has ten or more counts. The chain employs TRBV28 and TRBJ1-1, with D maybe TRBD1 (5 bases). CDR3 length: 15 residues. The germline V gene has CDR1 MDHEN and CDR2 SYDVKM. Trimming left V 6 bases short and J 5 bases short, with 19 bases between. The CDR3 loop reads CASRTPRGGKTEAFF. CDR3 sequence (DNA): TGTGCCAGCAGGACCCCGCGCGGGGGTAAGACTGAAGCTTTCTTT.

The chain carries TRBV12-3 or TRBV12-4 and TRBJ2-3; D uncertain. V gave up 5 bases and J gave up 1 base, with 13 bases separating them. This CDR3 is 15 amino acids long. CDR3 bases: TGTGCCAGCAGTCTAACTAACGTCGGCACAGATACGCAGTATTTT. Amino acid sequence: CASSLTNVGTDTQYF.

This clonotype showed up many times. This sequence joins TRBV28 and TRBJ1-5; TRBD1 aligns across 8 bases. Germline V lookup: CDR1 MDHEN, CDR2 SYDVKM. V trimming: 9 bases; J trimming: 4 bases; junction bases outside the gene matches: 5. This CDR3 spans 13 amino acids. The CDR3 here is CASQTGVNQPQHF. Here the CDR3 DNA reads TGTGCCAGTCAGACAGGGGTAAATCAGCCCCAGCATTTT.

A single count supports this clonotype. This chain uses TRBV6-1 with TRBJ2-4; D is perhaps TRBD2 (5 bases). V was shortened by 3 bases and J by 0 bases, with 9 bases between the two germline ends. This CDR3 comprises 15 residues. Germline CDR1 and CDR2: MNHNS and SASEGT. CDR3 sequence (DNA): TGTGCCAGCAGTGATCTCGGGGTAGCCAAAAACATTCAGTACTTC. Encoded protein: CASSDLGVAKNIQYF.

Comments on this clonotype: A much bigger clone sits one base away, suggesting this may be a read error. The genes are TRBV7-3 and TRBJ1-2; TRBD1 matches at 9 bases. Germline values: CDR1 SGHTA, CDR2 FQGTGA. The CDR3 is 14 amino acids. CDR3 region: CASSGQGTHTGYIF. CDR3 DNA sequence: TGTGCCAGCAGCGGACAGGGGACCCATACTGGCTACATCTTC. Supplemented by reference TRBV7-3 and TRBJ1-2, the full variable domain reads GAGVSQTPSNKVTEKGKYVELRCDPISGHTALYWYRQSLGQGPEFLIYFQGTGAADDSGLPNDRFFAVRPEGSVSTLKIQRTERGDSAVYLCASSGQGTHTGYIFGSGTRLTVV.

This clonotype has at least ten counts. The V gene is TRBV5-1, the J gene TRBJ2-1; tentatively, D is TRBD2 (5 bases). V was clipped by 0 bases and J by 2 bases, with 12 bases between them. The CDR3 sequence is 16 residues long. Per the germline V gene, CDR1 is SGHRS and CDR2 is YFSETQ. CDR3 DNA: TGCGCCAGCAGCTTGGTGACGGGGAAAACCTACAATGAGCAGTTCTTC. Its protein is CASSLVTGKTYNEQFF.

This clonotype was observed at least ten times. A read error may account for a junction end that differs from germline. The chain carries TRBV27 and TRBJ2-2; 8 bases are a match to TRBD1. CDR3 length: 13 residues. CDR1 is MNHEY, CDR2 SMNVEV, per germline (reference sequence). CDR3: CASRKTLSGQANF. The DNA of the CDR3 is TGTGCCAGCCGAAAAACTTTATCGGGACAGGCCAATTTT.

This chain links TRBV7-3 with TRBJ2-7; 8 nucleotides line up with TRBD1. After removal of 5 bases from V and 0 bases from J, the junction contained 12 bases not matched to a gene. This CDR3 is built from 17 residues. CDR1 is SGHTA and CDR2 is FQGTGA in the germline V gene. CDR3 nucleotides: TGTGCCAGCAGCCCCAAACCGGGACAGGCTATCTCCTACGAGCAGTACTTC. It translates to CASSPKPGQAISYEQYF.

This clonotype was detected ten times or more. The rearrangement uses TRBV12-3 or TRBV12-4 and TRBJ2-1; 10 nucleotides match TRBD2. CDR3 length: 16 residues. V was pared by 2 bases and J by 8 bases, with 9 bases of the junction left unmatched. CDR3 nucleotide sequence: TGTGCCAGCAGTTTAAGGGCTAGCGGGAGTGGGGATGAGCAGTTCTTC. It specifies CASSLRASGSGDEQFF.

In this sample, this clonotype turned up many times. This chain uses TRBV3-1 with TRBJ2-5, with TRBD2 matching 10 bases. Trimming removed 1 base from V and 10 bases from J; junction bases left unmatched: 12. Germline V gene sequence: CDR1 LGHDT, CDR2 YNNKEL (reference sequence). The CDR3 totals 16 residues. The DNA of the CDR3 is TGTGCCAGCAGCCAAGTGGGAGCGGGAGGGCCGGTTGGCCAGTACTTC. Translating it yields CASSQVGAGGPVGQYF.

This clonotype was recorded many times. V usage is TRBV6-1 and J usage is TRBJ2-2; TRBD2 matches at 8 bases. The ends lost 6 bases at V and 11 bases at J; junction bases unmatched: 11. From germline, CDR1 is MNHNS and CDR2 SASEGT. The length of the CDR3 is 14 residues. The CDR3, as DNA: TGTGCCAGCAGGGACGGGGGGGCGCGGGGCGAGCTGTTTTTT. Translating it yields CASRDGGARGELFF.

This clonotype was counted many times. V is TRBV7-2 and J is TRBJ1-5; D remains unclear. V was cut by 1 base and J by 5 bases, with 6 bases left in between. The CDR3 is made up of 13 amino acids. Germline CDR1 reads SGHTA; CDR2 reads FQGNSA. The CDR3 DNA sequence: TGTGCCAGCAGCTTAGTTTCTGATCAGCCCCAGCATTTT. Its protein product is CASSLVSDQPQHF.

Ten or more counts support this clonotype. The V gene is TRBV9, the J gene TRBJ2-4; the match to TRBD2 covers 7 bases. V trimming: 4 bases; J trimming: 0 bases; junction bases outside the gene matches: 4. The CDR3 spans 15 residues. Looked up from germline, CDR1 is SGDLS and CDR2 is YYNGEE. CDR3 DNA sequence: TGTGCCAGCAGCCCGGGGGGACTAGCCAAAAACATTCAGTACTTC. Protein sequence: CASSPGGLAKNIQYF.

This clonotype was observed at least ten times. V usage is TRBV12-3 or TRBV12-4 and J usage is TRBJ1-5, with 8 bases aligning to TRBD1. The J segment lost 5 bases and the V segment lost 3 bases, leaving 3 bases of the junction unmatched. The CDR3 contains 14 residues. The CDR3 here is CASSLQGAYQPQHF. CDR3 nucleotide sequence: TGTGCCAGCAGTTTGCAGGGGGCCTATCAGCCCCAGCATTTT.

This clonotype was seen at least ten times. Here the CDR3 DNA reads TGTGCCAGCAGCTCGACAGGGGGCACTGAAGCTTTCTTT. It encodes CASSSTGGTEAFF. The rearrangement joins TRBV2 to TRBJ1-1; TRBD1 agrees at 9 bases. CDR1 SNHLY and CDR2 FYNNEI come from the germline V gene. This CDR3 has 13 amino acids. V gave up 6 bases and J gave up 4 bases; unmatched junction bases: 3.

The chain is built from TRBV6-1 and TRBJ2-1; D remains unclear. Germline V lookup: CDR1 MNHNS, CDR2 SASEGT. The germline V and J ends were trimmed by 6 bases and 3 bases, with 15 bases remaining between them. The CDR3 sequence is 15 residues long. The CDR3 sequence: CASSSFGGDYNEQFF. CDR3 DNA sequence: TGTGCCAGCAGCTCTTTTGGCGGAGACTACAATGAGCAGTTCTTC.